A single sample is the source of the 19 T cell receptor beta chains below, sequenced in a study of shared clonotypes between healthy human individuals. Sequencing was performed with immunoSEQ multiplex PCR; in TCRdb, only in-frame clones are kept and a portion is missing. The sample contains about 2.3 million clones, 90% to 95% of which appear only once. What was sequenced was naive CD4+ T cells from PBMCs. Stated subset: CD45RA+ positively selected. The receptors originated from a man younger than 30 in good health. Some clones in this sample may be carry-over from other donors' samples.

To note about this clone: Other DNA sequences in the sample encode the same CDR3. The chain carries TRBV27 and TRBJ1-3; no clear D gene. Germline V gene lookup returns CDR1 MNHEY and CDR2 SMNVEV (reference sequence). V lost 3 bases and J lost 1, with 7 bases in between. The CDR3 length is 14 residues. The CDR3 here is CASSLMGSGNTIYF. CDR3 bases: TGTGCCAGCAGTTTGATGGGGTCTGGAAACACCATATATTTT.

The V gene is TRBV19, the J gene TRBJ2-3; 9 bases align to TRBD2. V gave up 3 bases and J gave up 1 base; unmatched junction bases: 8. CDR1 LNHDA and CDR2 SQIVND come from the germline V gene (reference sequence). There are 17 residues in the CDR3. This CDR3 reads CASSIGGRALGTDTQYF. The CDR3 region has the DNA TGTGCCAGTAGTATCGGCGGGAGGGCCCTGGGCACAGATACGCAGTATTTT.

J is TRBJ2-7 and V is TRBV11-2; TRBD2 might be the D (6 bases). Germline V gene sequence: CDR1 SGHAT, CDR2 FQNNGV. The CDR3 length is 16 residues. Deletions cut 2 bases from V and 2 bases from J, with 16 bases between. CDR3 region: CASSLTVEGRPYEQYF. The CDR3 DNA is TGTGCCAGCAGCTTAACGGTGGAGGGGAGGCCCTACGAGCAGTACTTC.

A few counts support this clone. The sample has other DNA sequences that encode this CDR3 too. The chain has TRBV7-9 and TRBJ1-5, with D tentatively TRBD1 (5 bases). Between the trimmed V and J ends, which lost 0 bases and 4 bases, there was a span of 7 bases. Germline V gives CDR1 SEHNR, CDR2 FQNEAQ (reference sequence). The CDR3 contains 14 residues. The CDR3 DNA sequence: TGTGCCAGCAGCTTAGCGGGGGTTAATCAGCCCCAGCATTTT. This gives the protein CASSLAGVNQPQHF.

CDR3 sequence reads: CASSLVRDAGELFF. For the CDR3, the DNA is TGTGCCAGCAGCTTAGTCCGGGATGCCGGGGAGCTGTTTTTT. The chain uses TRBV11-3 and TRBJ2-2; perhaps TRBD2 as D (5 bases). This CDR3 is built from 14 residues. Germline CDR1 reads SGHNT; CDR2 reads YENEEA. V was cut by 1 base and J by 6 bases, with 9 bases left in between.

The V call is TRBV29-1, the J call TRBJ2-7; 10 bases map to TRBD2. CDR3 size: 14 residues. Trimming at V came to 6 bases and at J to 0 bases, leaving 5 bases not matched to a gene. In germline, CDR1 is SQVTM, CDR2 ANQGSEA. The CDR3 DNA is TGCAGCGTGGCGACTAGCGGGTACTCCTACGAGCAGTACTTC. Its protein is CSVATSGYSYEQYF.

V gene TRBV2 combines with J gene TRBJ2-1; TRBD2 agrees at 10 bases. This CDR3 has 14 residues. V was pared by 9 bases and J by 8 bases, with 10 bases of the junction left unmatched. CDR1 SNHLY and CDR2 FYNNEI come from the germline V gene. The CDR3 is CASGPSSGRDEQFF. DNA for the CDR3: TGTGCCAGTGGTCCTTCCAGCGGGAGGGATGAGCAGTTCTTC.

About this clone itself: Other DNA sequences of this sample code for an identical CDR3. V is TRBV2 and J is TRBJ1-1; D uncertain. The germline V and J ends were trimmed by 6 bases and 1 base, with 6 bases remaining between them. This CDR3 region has 12 residues. CDR1 is SNHLY and CDR2 is FYNNEI in the germline V gene. CDR3 loop: CASRGQNTEAFF. The CDR3 DNA is TGTGCCAGCAGAGGCCAGAACACTGAAGCTTTCTTT.

The chain carries TRBV5-4 and TRBJ1-3, with 9 bases fitting TRBD1. The CDR3 has 14 residues. The junction had 5 bases not matched to a gene; V was cut back by 4 bases and J by 6 bases. CDR1 is SGHNT and CDR2 is YYREEE in the germline V gene (reference sequence). CDR3 in amino acids: CASSRDRDENTIYF. In nucleotides, the CDR3 is TGTGCCAGCAGCAGGGACAGGGATGAAAACACCATATATTTT.

This chain uses TRBV5-1 with TRBJ2-3, with D hard to call. The germline V gene has CDR1 SGHRS and CDR2 YFSETQ. CDR3 length: 15 residues. V lost 1 base to trimming and J lost 0 bases, with 9 bases between them. The CDR3 spells CASSLSAPSTDTQYF. CDR3 DNA sequence: TGCGCCAGCAGCTTGTCTGCCCCAAGCACAGATACGCAGTATTTT. The entire variable domain, with the rest obtained from reference TRBV5-1 and TRBJ2-3, is as follows: KAGVTQTPRYLIKTRGQQVTLSCSPISGHRSVSWYQQTPGQGLQFLFEYFSETQRNKGNFPGRFSGRQFSNSRSEMNVSTLELGDSALYLCASSLSAPSTDTQYFGPGTRLTVL.

The chain links TRBV23-1 to TRBJ2-3; D is unclear. TRBV23-1 qualifies as an ORF whose function is uncertain. Trimming removed 4 bases at V and 4 bases at J, with 12 bases between. This CDR3 contains 14 residues. The CDR3 loop is CASSPQKEPDTQYF. CDR3 bases: TGCGCCAGCAGTCCCCAGAAGGAACCAGATACGCAGTATTTT.

In this sample, this clone turned up once. The genes are TRBV6-1 and TRBJ1-1; 7 bases match TRBD1. Germline CDR1 MNHNS, CDR2 SASEGT. V dropped 3 bases and J dropped 0; count of bases not matched to a gene: 10. This CDR3 spans 17 amino acids. The CDR3: CASSDPRGTVMNTEAFF. The CDR3 bases are TGTGCCAGCAGTGATCCACGGGGGACAGTCATGAACACTGAAGCTTTCTTT.

J is TRBJ2-5 and V is TRBV29-1; D possibly uses TRBD1 or TRBD2 (6 bases each). The CDR3 consists of 14 residues. CDR1 SQVTM and CDR2 ANQGSEA come from the germline V gene. V was trimmed by 7 bases and J by 4 bases, leaving 19 bases between them. The CDR3 region has the DNA TGCAGCGCCGCCGGAGCGGAGGGGGGAGAGACCCAGTACTTC. It translates to CSAAGAEGGETQYF.

The genes are TRBV15 and TRBJ1-4, with 9 positions matching TRBD1. Trimming took 1 base from V and 7 from J; bases not matched to a gene: 4. This CDR3 is 15 amino acids long. Germline CDR1 is LNHNV and CDR2 is YYDKDF (reference sequence). CDR3 region: CATSRAGTGPEKLFF. In DNA, the CDR3 is TGTGCCACCAGCAGAGCCGGGACAGGGCCTGAAAAACTGTTTTTT.

The V gene is TRBV5-1, the J gene TRBJ2-7; 12 positions agree with TRBD2. Trimming at V came to 4 bases and at J to 2 bases, leaving 7 bases not matched to a gene. This CDR3 is built from 16 residues. Germline V lookup: CDR1 SGHRS, CDR2 YFSETQ. The DNA for the CDR3 is TGCGCCAGCAGCACGGGGACTAGCGGGCCCCCCTACGAGCAGTACTTC. Its translation is CASSTGTSGPPYEQYF.

This sequence joins TRBV6-6 and TRBJ1-5; 7 positions match TRBD1. CDR1 and CDR2 from the germline V gene are MNHNY and SVGAGI (reference sequence). V was clipped by 6 bases and J by 3 bases; unmatched bases: 2. This CDR3 has 13 residues. The CDR3 sequence: CASRGQLNQPQHF. The CDR3 DNA is TGTGCCAGCAGGGGACAGCTCAATCAGCCCCAGCATTTT.

This chain uses TRBV30 with TRBJ2-1; TRBD1 might be the D (6 bases). The CDR3 contains 16 residues. V lost 2 bases and J 1 base, leaving 15 bases between the germline ends. Germline-derived CDR1 and CDR2 are GTSNPN and SVGIG (reference sequence). This CDR3 reads CAWSPGQTSSYNEQFF. The DNA of the CDR3 is TGTGCCTGGAGTCCTGGACAGACAAGTTCCTACAATGAGCAGTTCTTC.

This rearrangement joins TRBV5-4 to TRBJ2-7, with D possibly matching TRBD2 (6 bases). Trimming removed 1 base from V and 1 base from J, with 15 bases in between. This CDR3 has 16 residues. Germline CDR1 is SGHNT and CDR2 is YYREEE (reference sequence). CDR3 protein: CASSLWLAGKSYEQYF. DNA for the CDR3: TGTGCCAGCAGCTTGTGGCTGGCGGGAAAGTCCTACGAGCAGTACTTC.

DNA for the CDR3: TGTGCCATCAATTCCCAGCCCTCCTACGAGCAGTACTTC. This codes for CAINSQPSYEQYF. J is TRBJ2-7 and V is TRBV6-1; no clear D. The CDR3 runs to 13 residues. The V and J ends lost 10 bases and 0 bases respectively, with 13 bases between them. Germline CDR1 MNHNS, CDR2 SASEGT.